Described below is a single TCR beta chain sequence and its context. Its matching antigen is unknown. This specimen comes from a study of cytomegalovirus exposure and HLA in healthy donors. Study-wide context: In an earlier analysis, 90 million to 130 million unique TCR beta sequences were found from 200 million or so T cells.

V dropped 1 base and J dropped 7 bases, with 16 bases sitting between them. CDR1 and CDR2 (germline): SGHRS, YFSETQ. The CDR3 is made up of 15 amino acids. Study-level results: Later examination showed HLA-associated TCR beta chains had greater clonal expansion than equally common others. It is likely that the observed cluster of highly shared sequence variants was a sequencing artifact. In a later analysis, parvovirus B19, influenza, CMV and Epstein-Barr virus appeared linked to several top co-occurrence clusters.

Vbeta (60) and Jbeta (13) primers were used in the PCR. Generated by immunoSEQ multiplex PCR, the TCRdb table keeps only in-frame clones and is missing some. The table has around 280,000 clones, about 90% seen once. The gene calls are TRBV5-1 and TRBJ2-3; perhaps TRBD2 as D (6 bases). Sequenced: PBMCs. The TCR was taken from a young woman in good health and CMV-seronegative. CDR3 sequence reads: CASSLSAGRGNTQYF. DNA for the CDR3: TGCGCCAGCAGCTTGAGCGCGGGGAGAGGGAATACGCAGTATTTT.